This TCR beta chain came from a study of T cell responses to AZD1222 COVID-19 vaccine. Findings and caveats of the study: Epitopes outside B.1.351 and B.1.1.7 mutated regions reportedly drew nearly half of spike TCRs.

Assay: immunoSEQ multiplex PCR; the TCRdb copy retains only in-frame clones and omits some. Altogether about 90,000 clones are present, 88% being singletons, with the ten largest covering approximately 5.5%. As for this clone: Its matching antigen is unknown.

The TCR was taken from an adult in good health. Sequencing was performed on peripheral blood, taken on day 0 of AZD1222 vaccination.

For the CDR3, the DNA is TGTGCCACCAGCAGAGATCGGCTCTACGAGCAGTACTTC. Translated: CATSRDRLYEQYF. J is TRBJ2-7 and V is TRBV15, with unresolved D. The CDR3 has 13 amino acids. Germline V gene lookup returns CDR1 LNHNV and CDR2 YYDKDF (reference sequence). The V and J ends lost 0 bases and 3 bases respectively, with 6 bases between them.